These T cell receptor beta chains were read from a single sample in a study of regulatory T cells in long-lasting Graves disease. Each CDR3 protein is one row after TCRdb ran MiXCR on the multiplex PCR reads. The profile shows hundreds of thousands of distinct CDR3 sequences, 15% to 20% of them singletons. These data also featured in a second study, about T cells in Graves' hyperthyroidism and ophthalmopathy.

Source: peripheral blood mononuclear cells (PBMCs), taken at new diagnosis, from a patient treated with antithyroid drugs. The receptor set was obtained from a woman aged 25 to 39 with Graves disease. The CDR3 runs from the conserved cysteine through the conserved F or W. Each record gives: J gene, D gene, clone size, V gene, CDR3 DNA, CDR3 protein. D genes are given only for firm matches. Not every row has a clone size; where given, it reads once, few, many or a size class.

TRBJ2-3 - - TRBV6-1 TGTGCCAGCAGTGTGAGCCAGGGATCAGATACGCAGTATTTT CASSVSQGSDTQYF
TRBJ2-1 - - TRBV24-1 TGTGCCACCAGTGATCGCCTGACAACCTACAATGAGCAGTTCTTC CATSDRLTTYNEQFF
TRBJ1-2 - few TRBV4-1 TGCGCCAGCAGCCAAGGTCCGGGGACGGATGGCTACACCTTC CASSQGPGTDGYTF
TRBJ2-2 - few TRBV7-9 TGTGCCAGCACCTGGGGGGACGTCGGCACCGGGGAGCTGTTTTTT CASTWGDVGTGELFF
TRBJ1-5 - - TRBV20-1 TGCAGTGCCCGGAGGATGGCCTTTAGCAATCAGCCCCAGCATTTT CSARRMAFSNQPQHF
TRBJ2-3 - few TRBV19 TGTGCCAGTAGACGGGACCCGGGCACAGATACGCAGTATTTT CASRRDPGTDTQYF
TRBJ2-7 - many TRBV7-6 TGTGCCAGCAGCGTCAGCGTGGTGGGGGGTCAAACCTACGAGCAGTACTTC CASSVSVVGGQTYEQYF
TRBJ2-5 - few TRBV3-1 TGTGCCAGCAGCCAAGCCGTTTATTCCGGGAGTGGGGAGACCCAGTACTTC CASSQAVYSGSGETQYF
TRBJ2-1 TRBD2 many TRBV5-1 TGCGCCAGCAGCTTGTTGGCGGGAGGGGCCTACAATGAGCAGTTCTTC CASSLLAGGAYNEQFF
TRBJ1-2 - - TRBV15 TGTGCCACCAGCAGTCGTGGGACCCCTCTTGGCGGTGGCTACACCTTC CATSSRGTPLGGGYTF
TRBJ1-6 - - TRBV20-1 TGCAGTGCTAGGTTTATGGCGCAAATGGAGGGACATAATTCACCCCTCCACTTT CSARFMAQMEGHNSPLHF
TRBJ1-5 - many TRBV7-2 TGTGCCAGCAGCTCCGCGGGGCGCAATCAGCCCCAGCATTTT CASSSAGRNQPQHF
TRBJ1-2 - - TRBV7-2 TGTGCCAGCAGCTTAAGCGCAGGGATCTATGGCTACACCTTC CASSLSAGIYGYTF
TRBJ1-2 TRBD1 many TRBV5-6 TGTGCCAGCAGCGAACGACAGGGGAGGAATGGCTACACCTTC CASSERQGRNGYTF
TRBJ1-1 - few TRBV18 TGTGCCAGCTCACCACCAGGTTTGGTCACTGAAGCTTTCTTT CASSPPGLVTEAFF
TRBJ2-7 TRBD1 many TRBV12-3/TRBV12-4 TGTGCCAGCAGGTCGACAGGGAGCTACGAGCAGTACTTC CASRSTGSYEQYF
TRBJ2-5 - many TRBV18 TGTGCCAGCTCACCTCAGAAGGTCGAGACCCAGTACTTC CASSPQKVETQYF
TRBJ2-7 TRBD2 many TRBV10-3 TGTGCCATCAGTGGGGGGACTAGCGGGAACTACGAGCAGTACTTC CAISGGTSGNYEQYF
TRBJ2-1 TRBD1 many TRBV7-6 TGTGCCAGCAGCCCCACCACCCGACAGGGATACAATGAGCAGTTCTTC CASSPTTRQGYNEQFF
TRBJ2-1 - - TRBV6-5 TGTGCCAGCAGTTATTTTATCGACGACAATGAGCAGCTCTTC CASSYFIDDNEQLF
TRBJ1-1 TRBD1 many TRBV6-5 TGTGCCAGCAGTTACCTGGGGACAGTGAACACTGAAGCTTTCTTT CASSYLGTVNTEAFF
TRBJ2-1 - many TRBV5-1 TGCGCCAGCAGCTTGATGAACAATGAGCAGTTCTTC CASSLMNNEQFF
TRBJ2-5 - - TRBV3-1 TGTGCCAGCAGCACCCGAGGGGCGGAGACCCAGTACTTC CASSTRGAETQYF
TRBJ2-7 - many TRBV10-3 TGTGCCATCAGTCCCCTTGGGGGTGGCGACTACGAGCAGTACTTC CAISPLGGGDYEQYF
TRBJ2-1 TRBD2 many TRBV27 TGTGCCAGCAGAGTTGCGGGAGGGTACAATGAGCAGTTCTTC CASRVAGGYNEQFF
TRBJ2-7 - few TRBV19 TGTGCCAGTAGTAACCAGCGGAACTACGAGCAGTACTTC CASSNQRNYEQYF
TRBJ1-4 - - TRBV7-3 TGTGCCAGCAGCTTGGGGGGATGGGAAAAACTGTTTTTT CASSLGGWEKLFF
TRBJ1-4 TRBD1 many TRBV28 TGTGCCAGCAGGGGGACAGGGATAAATGAAAAACTGTTTTTT CASRGTGINEKLFF
TRBJ2-1 - many TRBV12-3/TRBV12-4 TGTGCCAGCAGTGTAAGCAATGAGCAGTTCTTC CASSVSNEQFF
TRBJ1-1 - - TRBV3-1 TGTGCCAGCAGCCAAGATCGGGTTAGAGCTTTCTTT CASSQDRVRAFF
TRBJ2-7 - few TRBV18 TGTGCCAGCTCATCAAACGACGGCTACGAGCAGTACTTC CASSSNDGYEQYF
TRBJ2-5 - many TRBV9 TGTGCCAGCAGCGTAGCTGCAACAGGTTACATAGAGACCCAGTACTTC CASSVAATGYIETQYF
TRBJ2-1 - many TRBV12-3/TRBV12-4 TGTGCCAGCAGTATCCCCCTAGCGAACTACAATGAGCAGTTCTTC CASSIPLANYNEQFF
TRBJ2-2 - - TRBV20-1 TGCAGTGCTAGTTGGGCAACCGGGGAGCTGTTTTTT CSASWATGELFF
TRBJ2-5 TRBD1 - TRBV7-3 TGTGCCAGCAGCTTAGCAGGGGGCGGGGCAGAGACCCAGTACTTC CASSLAGGGAETQYF
TRBJ1-1 - once TRBV20-1 TGCAGTGCTAGTCTGGGAAAGGTTGAAGCTTTCTTT CSASLGKVEAFF
TRBJ2-3 TRBD1 many TRBV28 TGTGCCAGCAGTTTATCGCCCGACAGGGGGCCAAATCGGCAGTATTTT CASSLSPDRGPNRQYF
TRBJ2-1 - - TRBV11-2 TGTGCCAGCAGCTTAGATCTAGAATTCGGTGAGCAGTTCTTC CASSLDLEFGEQFF
TRBJ1-5 - - TRBV30 TGTGCCTGGAGTGTAGTAGACAGCTGGCCCCAGCATTTT CAWSVVDSWPQHF
TRBJ2-1 TRBD2 many TRBV2 TGTGCCAGCAGCCCCAGGGCTAGCGGGATAAATGAGCAGTTCTTC CASSPRASGINEQFF
TRBJ1-2 - many TRBV28 TGTGCCAGCAGTTTATCCGAATTGGGCGAGCTTAACACCTTC CASSLSELGELNTF
TRBJ1-4 - - TRBV4-1 TGCGCCAGCAGCCAAGTAAGGACAACTAATGAAAAACTGTTTTTT CASSQVRTTNEKLFF
TRBJ2-7 TRBD2 few TRBV7-8 TGTGCCAGCAGCTTATGGGACAGGGGGACTAGCGGGAGAATGGAGCAGTACTTC CASSLWDRGTSGRMEQYF
TRBJ2-2 TRBD1 few TRBV18 TGTGCCAGCTCATCCTTGACAGGGAACACCGGGGAGCTGCTTTTT CASSSLTGNTGELLF
TRBJ2-1 TRBD2 few TRBV11-2 TGTGCCAGCATCCAGACTAGCGGGGGATACAATGAGCAGTTCTTC CASIQTSGGYNEQFF
TRBJ1-5 - many TRBV12-3/TRBV12-4 TGTGCCAGCCGGTTGAATTTAAGCAATCAGCCCCAGCATTTT CASRLNLSNQPQHF
TRBJ1-6 - - TRBV4-1 TGCGCCAGCAGCCACCCCGCGGGCTATAATTCACCCCTCCACTTT CASSHPAGYNSPLHF
TRBJ2-1 TRBD2 - TRBV5-4 TGTGCCAGCAGCCACAGCGGGGCAACCTACAATGAGCAGTTCTTC CASSHSGATYNEQFF
TRBJ2-3 - - TRBV28 TGTGCCAGCCCGGGATCGGGGTCCTCTAGCACAGATACGCAGTATTTT CASPGSGSSSTDTQYF
TRBJ1-5 - many TRBV30 TGTGCCTGGAGTGGAGAGAGGGCGCAGCCCCAGCATTTT CAWSGERAQPQHF
TRBJ2-3 - - TRBV6-9 TGTGCCAGCAGTTTCCCGTTGGTGGAAGGCGGGGGCACAGATACGCAGTATTTT CASSFPLVEGGGTDTQYF
TRBJ1-4 TRBD1 many TRBV2 TGTGCCAGCACTCAGGGGGTGAATAATGAAAAACTGTTTTTT CASTQGVNNEKLFF
TRBJ2-3 - - TRBV11-2 TGTGCCAGCAGCTTAGATCAATGGGGTAGCACAGATACGCAGTATTTT CASSLDQWGSTDTQYF
TRBJ2-1 - - TRBV6-5 TGTGCCAGCAGTTACTCGGGGGTGAGGGACAATGAGCAGTTCTTC CASSYSGVRDNEQFF
TRBJ1-5 - few TRBV20-1 TGCAGTGCTCTGCAGACATTCCCCAATCAGCCCCAGCATTTT CSALQTFPNQPQHF
TRBJ1-1 - many TRBV27 TGTGCCAGCAGTTACTTACAGGGTGAAGCTTTCTTT CASSYLQGEAFF
TRBJ2-3 TRBD1 few TRBV27 TGTGCCACCCTTTCCGGGACAGGGCTGGATTTT CATLSGTGLDF